The 19 T cell receptor beta chains below were found in one sample sequenced in a study of blood T cell repertoires in COVID-19. Sequencing used immunoSEQ multiplex PCR; TCRdb keeps in-frame clones, though not all of them. This table holds some 200,000 clones, 87% found once. The sample comprised PBMCs or T cells enriched from blood (not recorded which). Receptor source: a woman in her thirties who had recovered from COVID-19.

This clone has just a few counts. This chain uses TRBV30 with TRBJ1-3; D gene unclear. With 0 bases removed from V and 0 bases from J, the gap between germline ends came to 9 bases. CDR1 and CDR2 from the germline V gene are GTSNPN and SVGIG (reference sequence). The CDR3 contains 15 residues. CDR3 bases: TGTGCCTGGAGTGTAGGAGCGAACTCTGGAAACACCATATATTTT. Encoded protein: CAWSVGANSGNTIYF.

The chain recombines TRBV5-4 with TRBJ2-7, with 10 bases lining up with TRBD2. The trim removed 5 bases at V and 3 bases at J, leaving 5 bases unmatched. The CDR3 contains 14 residues. CDR1 and CDR2 (germline): SGHNT, YYREEE (reference sequence). The CDR3 here is CASRPGTSDYEQYF. CDR3 bases: TGTGCCAGCAGACCCGGGACTAGCGACTACGAGCAGTACTTC.

The rearrangement links TRBV7-8 to TRBJ2-1, with 15 bases lining up with TRBD2. This CDR3 comprises 18 residues. The J segment lost 0 bases and the V segment lost 5 bases, leaving 5 bases of the junction unmatched. Per the germline V gene, CDR1 is SGHVS and CDR2 is FQNEAQ. The CDR3 region has the DNA TGTGCCAGCAGCCCGGGACTAGCGGGGGGCTACTCCTACAATGAGCAGTTCTTC. This gives the protein CASSPGLAGGYSYNEQFF. Full variable domain (remainder filled in from reference TRBV7-8 and TRBJ2-1): GAGVSQSPRYKVAKRGQDVALRCDPISGHVSLFWYQQALGQGPEFLTYFQNEAQLDKSGLPSDRFFAERPEGSVSTLKIQRTQQEDSAVYLCASSPGLAGGYSYNEQFFGPGTRLTVL.

The chain links TRBV19 to TRBJ2-1, with D possibly being TRBD2 (7 bases). Germline values: CDR1 LNHDA, CDR2 SQIVND (reference sequence). The V gene lost 9 bases and the J gene lost 9 bases, with 21 bases spanning the gap. The CDR3 consists of 14 residues. The CDR3 bases are TGTGCCAGCATATCCCTAGGGGGGGTCAGTGAGCAGTTCTTC. Its protein is CASISLGGVSEQFF. Together with reference TRBV19 and TRBJ2-1, the CDR3 gives the full variable domain: DGGITQSPKYLFRKEGQNVTLSCEQNLNHDAMYWYRQDPGQGLRLIYYSQIVNDFQKGDIAEGYSVSREKKESFPLTVTSAQKNPTAFYLCASISLGGVSEQFFGPGTRLTVL.

V usage is TRBV19 and J usage is TRBJ1-1; D unclear. The ends were cut back, 6 bases at V and 5 bases at J, with 13 bases in the middle. The CDR3 loop spans 13 amino acids. Germline V gene lookup returns CDR1 LNHDA and CDR2 SQIVND (reference sequence). The CDR3 is CASRNAWETEAFF. DNA of the CDR3: TGTGCCAGTAGGAATGCTTGGGAGACTGAAGCTTTCTTT.

This chain connects TRBV27 to TRBJ2-1, with D perhaps TRBD2 (6 bases). The V gene lost 5 bases and the J gene lost 9 bases, with 26 bases spanning the gap. Germline CDR1 is MNHEY and CDR2 is SMNVEV (reference sequence). The CDR3 is 17 residues long. CDR3 in amino acids: CASSTVRRDPKIGEQFF. For the CDR3, the DNA is TGTGCCAGCAGTACGGTTCGGCGGGACCCCAAAATTGGTGAGCAGTTCTTC.

The V gene is TRBV19, the J gene TRBJ1-1; possible D gene TRBD1, 5 bases. Germline V gene data show CDR1 as LNHDA and CDR2 as SQIVND (reference sequence). V was shortened by 1 base and J by 0 bases, with 9 bases between the two germline ends. The CDR3 has 15 amino acids. The CDR3 loop reads CASSIGAGLNTEAFF. CDR3 coding DNA: TGTGCCAGTAGTATAGGGGCAGGGTTGAACACTGAAGCTTTCTTT.

The rearrangement joins TRBV7-8 to TRBJ2-2, with D hard to call. V lost 1 base and J lost 1, with 10 bases in between. Germline-derived CDR1 and CDR2 are SGHVS and FQNEAQ. There are 16 residues in the CDR3. The CDR3 DNA is TGTGCCAGCAGCTTAGGGGTGACAAGGAACACCGGGGAGCTGTTTTTT. Its protein is CASSLGVTRNTGELFF.

The CDR3 bases are TGTGCCAGCAGCCCCACCTTGGGAGCGGGAGAGGACACCGGGGAGCTGTTTTTT. Translated, it gives CASSPTLGAGEDTGELFF. The genes are TRBV7-3 and TRBJ2-2, with TRBD2 identical over 8 bases. The CDR3 sequence is 18 residues long. The germline V gene encodes CDR1 SGHTA and CDR2 FQGTGA. V trimming: 5 bases; J trimming: 3 bases; junction bases outside the gene matches: 14.

The chain carries TRBV6-2 or TRBV6-3 and TRBJ2-3; D unclear. The CDR3 contains 12 residues. Trimming left V 5 bases short and J 2 bases short, with 5 bases between. CDR1 MNHEY and CDR2 SVGEGT come from the germline V gene. The CDR3 is CASSQDTDTQYF. As DNA, the CDR3 is TGTGCCAGCAGTCAGGACACAGATACGCAGTATTTT.

V is TRBV6-2 or TRBV6-3 and J is TRBJ2-1, with D unresolved. Germline CDR1 MNHEY, CDR2 SVGEGT. V was cut by 5 bases and J by 4 bases, with 6 bases left in between. The CDR3 totals 12 residues. CDR3 in amino acids: CASSQAYNEQFF. The CDR3 coding sequence is TGTGCCAGCAGTCAGGCGTACAATGAGCAGTTCTTC.

The rearrangement joins TRBV11-2 to TRBJ2-7; D ambiguous. The CDR3 runs 14 residues. V lost 4 bases and J lost 0, with 10 bases in between. Germline V gives CDR1 SGHAT, CDR2 FQNNGV. The CDR3 sequence is CASSSHTGSYEQYF. The CDR3 DNA reads TGTGCCAGCAGCTCCCACACGGGCTCCTACGAGCAGTACTTC.

The chain is built from TRBV9 and TRBJ1-5; TRBD1 matches at 8 bases. Germline trimming cut 0 bases from V and 7 bases from J; bases unmatched to any gene: 6. The CDR3 runs 15 residues. CDR1 and CDR2 from the germline V gene are SGDLS and YYNGEE. The CDR3 is CASSVEGQVNQPQHF. CDR3 DNA sequence: TGTGCCAGCAGCGTAGAGGGACAGGTCAACCAGCCCCAGCATTTT.

J is TRBJ2-2 and V is TRBV7-2, with 11 positions matching TRBD2. J was trimmed by 7 bases and V by 5 bases; bases with no gene match: 9. The CDR3 is 16 amino acids. Germline CDR1 reads SGHTA; CDR2 reads FQGNSA. CDR3 amino acids: CASSPLAGGQYGELFF. CDR3 coding DNA: TGTGCCAGCAGCCCTCTAGCGGGAGGACAGTACGGGGAGCTGTTTTTT.

The chain carries TRBV6-6 and TRBJ1-2, with 8 bases matching TRBD1. CDR3 size: 14 residues. The germline V gene encodes CDR1 MNHNY and CDR2 SVGAGI (reference sequence). V dropped 7 bases and J dropped 8; count of bases not matched to a gene: 12. CDR3 in amino acids: CASTSPQGAGGYTF. The CDR3 bases are TGTGCCAGCACCTCACCCCAGGGGGCGGGCGGCTACACCTTC.

J is TRBJ2-1 and V is TRBV27; 12 positions agree with TRBD2. The CDR3 loop spans 18 amino acids. Unmatched junction bases numbered 7, after V lost 4 bases and J lost 0 bases. Germline lookup yields CDR1 MNHEY and CDR2 SMNVEV (reference sequence). The DNA for the CDR3 is TGTGCCAGCAGTTCCGGACTAGCGGGGATGTCCTCCTACAATGAGCAGTTCTTC. It codes for CASSSGLAGMSSYNEQFF.

J is TRBJ1-1 and V is TRBV9; TRBD1 aligns across 9 bases. CDR3 length equals 18 residues. The V and J ends lost 3 bases and 2 bases, in that order; junction bases with no gene match: 14. Looked up from germline, CDR1 is SGDLS and CDR2 is YYNGEE. The CDR3 sequence: CASSADRGGIRGNTEAFF. In nucleotides, the CDR3 is TGTGCCAGCAGCGCGGACAGGGGAGGGATACGGGGAAACACTGAAGCTTTCTTT.

The J gene is TRBJ1-1, the V gene TRBV2; TRBD1 aligns across 12 bases. The CDR3 totals 16 residues. The ends lost 6 bases at V and 7 bases at J; junction bases unmatched: 12. CDR1 and CDR2 (germline): SNHLY, FYNNEI. The CDR3 protein is CASRGTLGTGGDEAFF. The CDR3 DNA follows: TGTGCCAGCAGGGGAACCTTGGGGACAGGGGGCGATGAAGCTTTCTTT.

Concerning this clone itself: This may be a read error: a much more frequent sequence differs by one nucleotide. This rearrangement joins TRBV6-5 to TRBJ2-6; D might be TRBD1 (6 bases). Trimming took 5 bases from V and 0 from J, leaving 8 bases between them. CDR1 is MNHEY, CDR2 SVGAGI, per germline. This CDR3 region has 15 residues. CDR3 bases: TGTGCCAGCAGTAAACAGGGCTCTGGGGCCAACGTCCTGACTTTC. Protein: CASSKQGSGANVLTF.